These 9 T cell receptor beta chains came from one sample sequenced in a study of shared clonotypes between healthy human individuals. Sequenced by immunoSEQ multiplex PCR; TCRdb stores in-frame clones only, minus some. The sample has about 750,000 clones, more than 85% seen once. CD45RO-negative cells were positively selected for CCR7, leaving out terminally differentiated effector memory CD45RA+ cells. The specimen was naive CD8+ T cells sorted from blood. The receptors originated from a man aged 30 to 45 in good health.

This clone has a single count. This chain uses TRBV7-8 with TRBJ2-7, with TRBD2 identical over 10 bases. The V gene end was trimmed by 1 base and the J gene end by 5 bases; junction bases not matched to a gene: 8. The CDR3 length is 16 residues. Looked up from germline, CDR1 is SGHVS and CDR2 is FQNEAQ. The CDR3 loop reads CASSLVSSGSANEQYF. The CDR3 nucleotides read TGTGCCAGCAGCTTAGTATCTAGCGGGAGTGCTAACGAGCAGTACTTC.

The rearrangement joins TRBV7-9 to TRBJ2-7, with a possible D match to TRBD2 (6 bases). Deletions cut 4 bases from V and 3 bases from J, with 13 bases between. The CDR3 contains 14 residues. The germline V gene has CDR1 SEHNR and CDR2 FQNEAQ (reference sequence). CDR3 amino acids: CASSSPAGIYEQYF. The CDR3, as DNA: TGTGCCAGCAGCTCCCCGGCGGGAATCTACGAGCAGTACTTC.

This clone appeared once. Distinct nucleotide sequences in the sample also encode this CDR3. The chain employs TRBV27 and TRBJ2-7; D is uncertain. Germline V lookup: CDR1 MNHEY, CDR2 SMNVEV (reference sequence). CDR3 length: 13 residues. V dropped 2 bases and J dropped 2 bases, with 7 bases sitting between them. CDR3 protein: CASSLTPTYEQYF. The CDR3 DNA follows: TGTGCCAGCAGTTTAACCCCGACCTACGAGCAGTACTTC.

The chain has TRBV27 and TRBJ2-1; 9 bases agree with TRBD1. Germline CDR1 MNHEY, CDR2 SMNVEV (reference sequence). Trimming cost V 4 bases and J 8 bases; bases outside gene matches: 6. The CDR3 consists of 14 residues. CDR3 in DNA: TGTGCCAGCAGTTCGACAGGGGGAGACCATGAGCAGTTCTTC. It codes for CASSSTGGDHEQFF.

The CDR3 loop reads CASSIGVATSLAQFF. CDR3 nucleotides: TGTGCCAGCAGCATCGGGGTAGCGACAAGCCTGGCGCAGTTCTTC. The chain recombines TRBV5-4 with TRBJ2-1; weak D call: TRBD2 (5 bases). This CDR3 is built from 15 residues. V lost 4 bases and J 12 bases, leaving 23 bases between the germline ends. Germline CDR1 reads SGHNT; CDR2 reads YYREEE (reference sequence).

The chain joins TRBV28 to TRBJ2-3; TRBD1 is a possible D gene (6 bases). V lost 5 bases to trimming and J lost 2 bases, with 11 bases between them. The CDR3 is 14 amino acids. Germline lookup yields CDR1 MDHEN and CDR2 SYDVKM. Here the CDR3 DNA reads TGTGCCAGCAGTCAGAGGGGGTACACAGATACGCAGTATTTT. It codes for CASSQRGYTDTQYF.

The V gene is TRBV11-3, the J gene TRBJ2-7; D call uncertain. Germline V gene data show CDR1 as SGHNT and CDR2 as YENEEA. There are 13 residues in the CDR3. V was trimmed by 2 bases and J by 4 bases, leaving 9 bases between them. CDR3 residues: CASSLIDKYEQYF. The CDR3 region has the DNA TGTGCCAGCAGCTTAATCGACAAGTACGAGCAGTACTTC.

The chain couples TRBV29-1 to TRBJ2-1; 7 bases line up with TRBD2. The J segment lost 2 bases and the V segment lost 8 bases, leaving 6 bases of the junction unmatched. Germline V lookup: CDR1 SQVTM, CDR2 ANQGSEA. The CDR3 contains 13 residues. The CDR3 DNA sequence: TGCAGCCTCGGACTAGAGGCCTACAATGAGCAGTTCTTC. Translation gives CSLGLEAYNEQFF.

A single count supports this clone. The chain is built from TRBV5-4 and TRBJ1-1; 9 bases map to TRBD1. The CDR3 extends over 15 amino acids. Germline CDR1 and CDR2: SGHNT and YYREEE (reference sequence). V lost 0 bases to trimming and J lost 3 bases; unmatched junction nucleotides: 3. The CDR3 DNA reads TGTGCCAGCAGCTTGGCGGGACAGGGAGACACTGAAGCTTTCTTT. Its protein product is CASSLAGQGDTEAFF.